This TCR beta chain was recovered during a study of blood T cell repertoires in COVID-19. Germline V lookup: CDR1 SGHTA, CDR2 FQGNSA. The ends were cut back, 3 bases at V and 2 bases at J, with 11 bases in the middle. The CDR3 covers 14 residues. TCRdb keeps only in-frame clones here, not all; method: immunoSEQ multiplex PCR. The profile shows about 220,000 clones, 88% of them singletons. Across roughly 25 US areas, participants ranged in age from 18 to 89 years. Recovered status applied to Cohort 3 donors who had two consecutive negative PCRs. It also applied to those with clearance or with symptom resolution.

The J gene is TRBJ2-7, the V gene TRBV7-2; the D is unclear. This receptor was identified in a woman younger than 45 who had recovered from COVID-19. The material sequenced was PBMCs or T cells enriched from blood (not recorded which). The CDR3 nucleotides read TGTGCCAGCAGCTTGGGCTTTCCCCCCTACGAGCAGTACTTC. This encodes CASSLGFPPYEQYF.